One and the same sample provided the 25 T cell receptor beta chains below, sequenced in a study of cytomegalovirus exposure and HLA in healthy donors. Both 60 Vbeta primers and 13 Jbeta primers went into the PCR. Clones were sequenced by immunoSEQ multiplex PCR, and TCRdb holds only the in-frame ones, with some missing. The table includes around 76,000 clones, around 79% detected once. What was sequenced was PBMCs. These receptors came from a man aged 35 to 55 in good health and CMV-seronegative.

The chain couples TRBV6-6 to TRBJ1-2, with TRBD1 identical over 7 bases. This CDR3 has 13 amino acids. The V and J ends lost 10 bases and 5 bases, in that order; junction bases with no gene match: 10. Germline loops: CDR1 MNHNY, CDR2 SVGAGI (reference sequence). CDR3 sequence (DNA): TGTGCCATCTTCAGGGGGAAAGGGTATGGCTACACCTTC. Translated, it gives CAIFRGKGYGYTF.

CDR3 DNA sequence: TGTGCCAGCAGCCAGGGGGACGCAAACTCCTACAATGAGCAGTTCTTC. This codes for CASSQGDANSYNEQFF. The V call is TRBV9, the J call TRBJ2-1; 7 bases are shared with TRBD1. CDR1 and CDR2 from the germline V gene are SGDLS and YYNGEE. J lost 0 bases, V lost 4 bases, and 7 bases had no gene match. This CDR3 is built from 16 residues. The entire variable domain, with the rest obtained from reference TRBV9 and TRBJ2-1, is as follows: DSGVTQTPKHLITATGQRVTLRCSPRSGDLSVYWYQQSLDQGLQFLIQYYNGEERAKGNILERFSAQQFPDLHSELNLSSLELGDSALYFCASSQGDANSYNEQFFGPGTRLTVL.

There are a few counts of this clone. The chain combines TRBV12-5 with TRBJ2-1, with D unclear. The CDR3 contains 18 residues. CDR1 is LGHNT, CDR2 FRNRAP, per germline. V lost 0 bases and J 4 bases, leaving 19 bases between the germline ends. CDR3 amino acids: CASGLVVAETIRYNEQFF. The CDR3 DNA reads TGTGCTAGTGGTTTGGTAGTGGCGGAAACGATAAGGTACAATGAGCAGTTCTTC.

The table lists this clone with a count of one. The chain links TRBV5-4 to TRBJ2-7, with D perhaps TRBD1 (6 bases). This CDR3 comprises 14 residues. CDR1 and CDR2 from the germline V gene are SGHNT and YYREEE (reference sequence). The V and J ends lost 4 bases and 2 bases respectively, with 13 bases between them. In DNA, the CDR3 is TGTGCCAGCAGCGACGGGACATACACCTACGAGCAGTACTTC. It is translated as CASSDGTYTYEQYF.

V gene TRBV18 combines with J gene TRBJ1-6; 9 bases are shared with TRBD1. The V and J ends lost 6 bases and 9 bases, in that order; junction bases with no gene match: 6. The CDR3 totals 14 residues. Germline CDR1 reads KGHSH; CDR2 reads LQKENI. The CDR3 DNA follows: TGTGCCAGCTCGCCGGGACAGGGTGCTTCACCCCTCCACTTT. It is translated as CASSPGQGASPLHF.

The chain uses TRBV6-6 and TRBJ2-1; 13 positions match TRBD2. Germline trimming cut 7 bases from V and 8 bases from J; bases unmatched to any gene: 5. Germline CDR1 and CDR2: MNHNY and SVGAGI (reference sequence). The CDR3 runs to 14 residues. Written as DNA, the CDR3 is TGTGCCAGCACCAGGACTAGCGGGAGTCATGAGCAGTTCTTC. As protein: CASTRTSGSHEQFF.

With respect to this clone: The same CDR3 is also encoded by other DNA sequences in this sample. The chain joins TRBV9 to TRBJ2-7; tentatively, D is TRBD2 (5 bases). Trimming shortened V by 0 bases and J by 5 bases, and 12 bases separated the two germline ends. Germline V gives CDR1 SGDLS, CDR2 YYNGEE. The CDR3 extends over 14 amino acids. CDR3 sequence: CASSVEGLANEQYF. The CDR3 DNA reads as TGTGCCAGCAGCGTAGAAGGGCTAGCAAACGAGCAGTACTTC.

This chain joins TRBV18 and TRBJ2-2; D perhaps matches TRBD1 (6 bases). Germline lookup yields CDR1 KGHSH and CDR2 LQKENI. The CDR3 contains 15 residues. V gave up 4 bases and J gave up 3 bases, with 12 bases separating them. CDR3 sequence reads: CASSRGQVDTGELFF. DNA for the CDR3: TGTGCCAGCTCACGGGGGCAGGTCGACACCGGGGAGCTGTTTTTT.

The table lists this clone with a few counts. The CDR3 DNA reads TGTGCCAGCAGCGAGGGACAGGGTGTTTCTGGAAACACCATATATTTT. This encodes CASSEGQGVSGNTIYF. This chain uses TRBV9 with TRBJ1-3, with 9 bases fitting TRBD1. Trimming removed 3 bases from V and 1 base from J; junction bases left unmatched: 5. The CDR3 runs to 16 residues. Germline CDR1 SGDLS, CDR2 YYNGEE. Based on the CDR3 plus reference TRBV9 and TRBJ1-3, the full variable domain is DSGVTQTPKHLITATGQRVTLRCSPRSGDLSVYWYQQSLDQGLQFLIQYYNGEERAKGNILERFSAQQFPDLHSELNLSSLELGDSALYFCASSEGQGVSGNTIYFGEGSWLTVV.

The rearrangement links TRBV19 to TRBJ1-5, with 10 bases identical to TRBD1. CDR1 is LNHDA, CDR2 SQIVND, per germline (reference sequence). After removal of 5 bases from V and 4 bases from J, the junction contained 14 bases not matched to a gene. The CDR3 consists of 18 residues. CDR3 in amino acids: CASSWVPGQGRGNQPQHF. The CDR3 coding sequence is TGTGCCAGTAGTTGGGTCCCGGGACAGGGGAGAGGGAATCAGCCCCAGCATTTT.

The chain joins TRBV29-1 to TRBJ2-1; perhaps TRBD2 as D (5 bases). The CDR3 length is 14 residues. Per germline, CDR1 SQVTM and CDR2 ANQGSEA. Trimming cost V 4 bases and J 5 bases, with 15 bases left between them. The DNA for the CDR3 is TGCAGCGTTGGATCGATAGCGCCACACAATGAGCAGTTCTTC. This translates into CSVGSIAPHNEQFF.

This chain connects TRBV28 to TRBJ2-4; D may be TRBD2 (5 bases). Trimming stripped 6 bases from V and 3 bases from J, with 21 bases between. The germline V gene encodes CDR1 MDHEN and CDR2 SYDVKM. This CDR3 is 17 amino acids long. The CDR3 region is CASSPGVDTWGKNIQYF. In DNA form, the CDR3 reads TGTGCCAGCAGCCCCGGGGTCGATACTTGGGGCAAAAACATTCAGTACTTC.

As concerns this clone: A read error may produce the germline difference seen at one junction end. This chain connects TRBV7-9 to TRBJ1-3, with TRBD1 identical over 10 bases. Germline V gene sequence: CDR1 SEHNR, CDR2 FQNEAQ (reference sequence). The CDR3 is 17 residues long. The CDR3 protein is CSSRLDFDRGLGNTIYF. CDR3 nucleotide sequence: TGTTCCAGCAGACTCGACTTCGACAGGGGGCTGGGAAACACCATATATTTT.

The chain recombines TRBV5-1 with TRBJ2-2; 8 bases line up with TRBD1. The CDR3 runs 14 residues. With 4 bases clipped from V and 8 bases from J, the junction kept 7 bases outside the gene matches. Per the germline V gene, CDR1 is SGHRS and CDR2 is YFSETQ. Written as DNA, the CDR3 is TGCGCCAGCAGCCTCGCAGGGGGCGGAGGGGAGCTGTTTTTT. Protein sequence: CASSLAGGGGELFF. Using reference TRBV5-1 and TRBJ2-2 for the parts outside the CDR3, the full variable domain is KAGVTQTPRYLIKTRGQQVTLSCSPISGHRSVSWYQQTPGQGLQFLFEYFSETQRNKGNFPGRFSGRQFSNSRSEMNVSTLELGDSALYLCASSLAGGGGELFFGEGSRLTVL.

This rearrangement joins TRBV7-8 to TRBJ2-3; D ambiguous. V shed 2 bases and J shed 2 bases, with 8 bases lying between them. Germline-derived CDR1 and CDR2 are SGHVS and FQNEAQ. This CDR3 is built from 14 residues. The CDR3 DNA follows: TGTGCCAGCAGCTTAATGCGGAACACAGATACGCAGTATTTT. It yields the protein CASSLMRNTDTQYF. Filled out from reference TRBV7-8 and TRBJ2-3, the complete variable domain reads GAGVSQSPRYKVAKRGQDVALRCDPISGHVSLFWYQQALGQGPEFLTYFQNEAQLDKSGLPSDRFFAERPEGSVSTLKIQRTQQEDSAVYLCASSLMRNTDTQYFGPGTRLTVL.

The DNA for the CDR3 is TGTGCCAGCAGCCACCTACAGGGCGCCTATGGCTACACCTTC. This codes for CASSHLQGAYGYTF. The chain is built from TRBV14 and TRBJ1-2; D is possibly TRBD1 (6 bases). Trimming took 3 bases from V and 4 from J, leaving 12 bases between them. In germline, CDR1 is SGHDN, CDR2 FVKESK. The CDR3 totals 14 residues. Full variable domain (rest looked up from reference TRBV14 and TRBJ1-2): EAGVTQFPSHSVIEKGQTVTLRCDPISGHDNLYWYRRVMGKEIKFLLHFVKESKQDESGMPNNRFLAERTGGTYSTLKVQPAELEDSGVYFCASSHLQGAYGYTFGSGTRLTVV.

The chain employs TRBV30 and TRBJ2-7, with TRBD1 matching 8 bases. Germline trimming cut 3 bases from V and 2 bases from J; bases unmatched to any gene: 6. This CDR3 is built from 14 residues. Germline V CDR1 and CDR2: GTSNPN, SVGIG (reference sequence). CDR3: CAWRLQGATYEQYF. The CDR3 bases are TGTGCCTGGAGACTCCAGGGGGCAACCTACGAGCAGTACTTC. The full variable domain, in which reference TRBV30 and TRBJ2-7 provide the parts outside the CDR3, is SQTIHQWPATLVQPVGSPLSLECTVEGTSNPNLYWYRQAAGRGLQLLFYSVGIGQISSEVPQNLSASRPQDRQFILSSKKLLLSDSGFYLCAWRLQGATYEQYFGPGTRLTVT.

The table lists this clone with a count of one. The chain uses TRBV7-9 and TRBJ1-5; weak D call: TRBD1 (6 bases). The ends were cut back, 5 bases at V and 7 bases at J, with 15 bases in the middle. This CDR3 comprises 14 residues. CDR1 is SEHNR and CDR2 is FQNEAQ in the germline V gene (reference sequence). In DNA form, the CDR3 reads TGTGCCAGCAGCATACAGGGAAGGCAGCAGCCCCAGCATTTT. Its protein is CASSIQGRQQPQHF.

The chain carries TRBV4-1 and TRBJ2-1, with 10 bases fitting TRBD2. Germline V CDR1 and CDR2: MGHRA, YSYEKL. The V and J ends lost 0 bases and 8 bases, in that order; junction bases with no gene match: 13. The CDR3 consists of 18 residues. For the CDR3, the DNA is TGCGCCAGCAGCCAAGATGTGGGGGACTCTAGCGGGAGAGATGAGCAGTTCTTC. This gives the protein CASSQDVGDSSGRDEQFF.

The gene calls are TRBV5-4 and TRBJ2-7; TRBD2 aligns across 14 bases. CDR3 length equals 15 residues. The J segment lost 9 bases and the V segment lost 4 bases, leaving 9 bases of the junction unmatched. Germline values: CDR1 SGHNT, CDR2 YYREEE (reference sequence). The CDR3 nucleotides read TGTGCCAGCAGCCCGGGGACTAGCGGGAGTTCTAGGCAGTACTTC. Its protein product is CASSPGTSGSSRQYF. Full variable domain (remainder filled in from reference TRBV5-4 and TRBJ2-7): ETGVTQSPTHLIKTRGQQVTLRCSSQSGHNTVSWYQQALGQGPQFIFQYYREEENGRGNFPPRFSGLQFPNYSSELNVNALELDDSALYLCASSPGTSGSSRQYFGPGTRLTVT.

This sequence joins TRBV28 and TRBJ2-3, with TRBD1 identical over 8 bases. V was pared by 7 bases and J by 0 bases, with 9 bases of the junction left unmatched. This CDR3 spans 16 amino acids. In germline, CDR1 is MDHEN, CDR2 SYDVKM. Here the CDR3 DNA reads TGTGCCAGCACCAGCTGGACAGGGACTAGCACAGATACGCAGTATTTT. Protein product: CASTSWTGTSTDTQYF.

V gene TRBV9 combines with J gene TRBJ2-3, with TRBD2 matching 7 bases. V gave up 3 bases and J gave up 2 bases; unmatched junction bases: 18. CDR3 length: 19 amino acids. Germline CDR1 SGDLS, CDR2 YYNGEE. CDR3 residues: CASSDPRALAGEPTDTQYF. The CDR3 nucleotides read TGTGCCAGCAGCGACCCTAGGGCACTTGCGGGAGAACCCACAGATACGCAGTATTTT.

The chain is built from TRBV7-6 and TRBJ1-1; D not resolved. Germline V gives CDR1 SGHVS, CDR2 FNYEAQ. Trimming shortened V by 6 bases and J by 4 bases, and 12 bases separated the two germline ends. The length of the CDR3 is 13 residues. The CDR3 nucleotides read TGTGCCAGCAGAAATACAGTTGGCACTGAAGCTTTCTTT. It yields the protein CASRNTVGTEAFF.

The chain has TRBV28 and TRBJ1-1, with TRBD1 matching 9 bases. J was trimmed by 7 bases and V by 6 bases; bases with no gene match: 9. Germline CDR1 is MDHEN and CDR2 is SYDVKM. This CDR3 has 14 residues. CDR3 residues: CASRKGGQGYEAFF. In nucleotides, the CDR3 is TGTGCCAGCAGGAAGGGGGGACAGGGCTATGAAGCTTTCTTT.

V is TRBV27 and J is TRBJ2-7, with 11 bases aligning to TRBD2. The V gene's germline CDR1 is MNHEY and CDR2 SMNVEV (reference sequence). V shed 10 bases, J shed 3 bases, and the junction held 11 bases outside the gene matches. The CDR3 has 15 residues. The CDR3: CATTPTSGILYEQYF. The CDR3 DNA sequence: TGTGCCACTACCCCGACTAGCGGGATCCTCTACGAGCAGTACTTC.